This TCR beta chain was observed in a study of T cells in Graves' hyperthyroidism and ophthalmopathy. Germline V gene data show CDR1 as KGHDR and CDR2 as SFDVKD. The CDR3 totals 8 residues, both ends included. Researchers amplified the TCR beta CDR3 regions from RNA transcripts. First-round RT-PCR targeting the TCR CDR3 was performed with the HTBI primer set. MiXCR, run by TCRdb on the multiplex PCR reads, gives a single entry per CDR3 protein. The table includes some 600,000 distinct CDR3 sequences, under 60% detected once. Note on this clonotype: No antigen is known for it. Likely a read error: the CDR3 ends without its conserved phenylalanine or tryptophan. Because the CDR3's place on the DNA is in doubt, the DNA is left out and the CDR3 is given as listed by TCRdb.

Findings of the study overall: The model foresaw ophthalmopathy a median approximately 6.1 months prior to onset.

This TCR was sampled from a woman aged 18 to 35 with Graves' hyperthyroidism. The sample consisted of peripheral blood or thyroid tissue (not recorded which). The chain is built from TRBV24-1 and TRBJ2-1; the D call TRBD1 from the table was never checked on the DNA. CDR3 residues: CATSDSPG.